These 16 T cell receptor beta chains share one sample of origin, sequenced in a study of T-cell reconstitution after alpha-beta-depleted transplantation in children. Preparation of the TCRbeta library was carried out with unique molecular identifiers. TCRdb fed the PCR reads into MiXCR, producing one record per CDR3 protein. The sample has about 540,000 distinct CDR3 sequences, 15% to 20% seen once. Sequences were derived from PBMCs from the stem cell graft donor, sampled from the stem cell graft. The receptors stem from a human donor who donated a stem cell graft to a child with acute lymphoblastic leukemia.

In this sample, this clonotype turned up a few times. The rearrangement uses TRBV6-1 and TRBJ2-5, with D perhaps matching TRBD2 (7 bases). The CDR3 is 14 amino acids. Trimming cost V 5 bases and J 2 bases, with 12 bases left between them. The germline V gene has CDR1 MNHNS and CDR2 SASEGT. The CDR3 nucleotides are TGTGCCAGCAGTCCGGGGGGACAACAAGAGACCCAGTACTTC. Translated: CASSPGGQQETQYF.

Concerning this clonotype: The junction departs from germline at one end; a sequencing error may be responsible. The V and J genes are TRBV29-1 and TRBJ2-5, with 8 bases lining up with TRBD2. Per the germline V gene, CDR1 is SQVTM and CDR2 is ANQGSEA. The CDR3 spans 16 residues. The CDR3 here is CTVSGGTDVASWTQYF. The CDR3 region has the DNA TGCACCGTTTCGGGAGGGACGGACGTTGCGAGTTGGACCCAGTACTTC. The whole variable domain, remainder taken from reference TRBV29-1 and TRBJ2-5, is SAVISQKPSRDICQRGTSLTIQCQVDSQVTMMFWYRQQPGQSLTLIATANQGSEATYESGFVIDKFPISRPNLTFSTLTVSNMSPEDSSIYLCTVSGGTDVASWTQYFGPGTRLLVL.

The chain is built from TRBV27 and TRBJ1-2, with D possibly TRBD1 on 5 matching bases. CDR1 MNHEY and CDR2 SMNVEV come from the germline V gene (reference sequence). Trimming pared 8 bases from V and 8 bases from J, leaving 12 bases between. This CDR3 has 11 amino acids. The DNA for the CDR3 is TGTGCCAGCGGACAATGGCTGGGCTACACCTTC. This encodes CASGQWLGYTF.

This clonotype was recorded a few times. The CDR3 here is CSARDLGRGHETQYF. The CDR3 DNA sequence: TGCAGTGCTAGAGATTTGGGCAGGGGACACGAGACCCAGTACTTC. The rearrangement uses TRBV20-1 and TRBJ2-5; tentative D call: TRBD1 (6 bases). Per germline, CDR1 DFQATT and CDR2 SNEGSKA (reference sequence). The CDR3 has 15 residues. With 0 bases removed from V and 5 bases from J, the gap between germline ends came to 16 bases.

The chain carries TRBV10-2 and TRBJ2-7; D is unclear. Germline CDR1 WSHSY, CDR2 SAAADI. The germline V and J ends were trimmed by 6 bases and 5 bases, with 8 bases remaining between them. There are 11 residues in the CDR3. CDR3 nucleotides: TGCGCCAGCAGACAGCTCCACGAGCAGTACTTC. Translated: CASRQLHEQYF.

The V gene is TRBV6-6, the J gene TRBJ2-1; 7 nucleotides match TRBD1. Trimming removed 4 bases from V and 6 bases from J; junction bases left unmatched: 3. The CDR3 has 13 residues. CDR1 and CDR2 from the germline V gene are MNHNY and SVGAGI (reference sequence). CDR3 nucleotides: TGTGCCAGCAGTTGGGACAGCCGCAATGAGCAGTTCTTC. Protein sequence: CASSWDSRNEQFF.

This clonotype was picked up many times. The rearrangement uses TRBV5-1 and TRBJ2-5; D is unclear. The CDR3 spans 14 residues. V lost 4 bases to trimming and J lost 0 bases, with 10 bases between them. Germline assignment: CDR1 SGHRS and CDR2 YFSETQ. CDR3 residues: CASSPGSDQETQYF. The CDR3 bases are TGCGCCAGCAGCCCCGGGTCCGACCAAGAGACCCAGTACTTC. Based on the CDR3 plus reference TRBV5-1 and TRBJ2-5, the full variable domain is KAGVTQTPRYLIKTRGQQVTLSCSPISGHRSVSWYQQTPGQGLQFLFEYFSETQRNKGNFPGRFSGRQFSNSRSEMNVSTLELGDSALYLCASSPGSDQETQYFGPGTRLLVL.

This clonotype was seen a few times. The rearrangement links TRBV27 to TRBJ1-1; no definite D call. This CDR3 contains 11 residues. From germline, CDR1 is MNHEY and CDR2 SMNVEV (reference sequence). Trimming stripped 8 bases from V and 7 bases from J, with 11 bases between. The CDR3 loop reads CASGWAGEAFF. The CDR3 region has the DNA TGTGCCAGCGGGTGGGCTGGTGAAGCTTTCTTT.

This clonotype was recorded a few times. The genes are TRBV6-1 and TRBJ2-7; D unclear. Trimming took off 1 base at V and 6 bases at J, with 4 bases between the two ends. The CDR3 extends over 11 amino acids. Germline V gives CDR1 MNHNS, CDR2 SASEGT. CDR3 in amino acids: CASSEVVEQYF. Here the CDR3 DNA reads TGTGCCAGCAGTGAAGTGGTCGAGCAGTACTTC.

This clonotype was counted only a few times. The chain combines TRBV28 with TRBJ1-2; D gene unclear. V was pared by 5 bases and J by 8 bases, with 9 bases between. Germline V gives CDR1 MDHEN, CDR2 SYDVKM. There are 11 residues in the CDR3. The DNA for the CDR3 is TGTGCCAGCAGTACTCAAAGAGGCTACACCTTC. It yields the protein CASSTQRGYTF.

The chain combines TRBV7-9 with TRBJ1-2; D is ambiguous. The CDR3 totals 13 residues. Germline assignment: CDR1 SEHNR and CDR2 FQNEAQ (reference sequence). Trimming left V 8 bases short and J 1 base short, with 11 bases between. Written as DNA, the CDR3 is TGTGCCAGCGAAGCGACCCTTAACTATGGCTACACCTTC. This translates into CASEATLNYGYTF. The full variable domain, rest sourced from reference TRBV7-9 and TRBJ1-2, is DTGVSQNPRHKITKRGQNVTFRCDPISEHNRLYWYRQTLGQGPEFLTYFQNEAQLEKSRLLSDRFSAERPKGSFSTLEIQRTEQGDSAMYLCASEATLNYGYTFGSGTRLTVV.

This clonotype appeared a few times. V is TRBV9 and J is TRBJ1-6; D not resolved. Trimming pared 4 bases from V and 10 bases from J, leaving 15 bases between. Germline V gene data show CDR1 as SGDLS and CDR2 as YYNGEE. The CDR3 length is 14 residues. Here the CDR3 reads CASSRGGRESPLHF. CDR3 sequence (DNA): TGTGCCAGCAGCCGGGGAGGAAGGGAATCACCCCTCCACTTT.

The CDR3 loop is CASSLGIRRSEQFF. The CDR3 coding sequence is TGTGCCAGCAGCTTGGGAATCCGACGGAGTGAGCAGTTCTTC. The chain employs TRBV7-3 and TRBJ2-1, with D uncertain. The germline V gene encodes CDR1 SGHTA and CDR2 FQGTGA. Trimming pared 3 bases from V and 9 bases from J, leaving 15 bases between. This CDR3 is built from 14 residues.

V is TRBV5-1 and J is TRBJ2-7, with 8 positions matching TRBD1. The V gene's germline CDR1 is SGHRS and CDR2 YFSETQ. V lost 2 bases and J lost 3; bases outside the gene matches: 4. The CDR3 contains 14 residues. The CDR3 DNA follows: TGCGCCAGCAGCTTAACAGGGGGGAACTACGAGCAGTACTTC. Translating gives CASSLTGGNYEQYF.

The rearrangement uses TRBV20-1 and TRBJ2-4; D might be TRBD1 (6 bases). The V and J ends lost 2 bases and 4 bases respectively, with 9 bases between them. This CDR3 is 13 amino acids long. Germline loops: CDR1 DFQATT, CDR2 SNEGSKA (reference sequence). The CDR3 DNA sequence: TGCAGTGCTAGACAGGGGACAAAAAACATTCAGTACTTC. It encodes CSARQGTKNIQYF.

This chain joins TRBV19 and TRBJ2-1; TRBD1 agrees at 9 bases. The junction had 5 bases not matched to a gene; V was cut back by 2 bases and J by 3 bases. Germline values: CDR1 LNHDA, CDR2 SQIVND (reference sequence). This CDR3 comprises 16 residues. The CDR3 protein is CASSIFRTGDYNEQFF. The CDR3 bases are TGTGCCAGTAGTATATTCCGGACAGGGGACTACAATGAGCAGTTCTTC.